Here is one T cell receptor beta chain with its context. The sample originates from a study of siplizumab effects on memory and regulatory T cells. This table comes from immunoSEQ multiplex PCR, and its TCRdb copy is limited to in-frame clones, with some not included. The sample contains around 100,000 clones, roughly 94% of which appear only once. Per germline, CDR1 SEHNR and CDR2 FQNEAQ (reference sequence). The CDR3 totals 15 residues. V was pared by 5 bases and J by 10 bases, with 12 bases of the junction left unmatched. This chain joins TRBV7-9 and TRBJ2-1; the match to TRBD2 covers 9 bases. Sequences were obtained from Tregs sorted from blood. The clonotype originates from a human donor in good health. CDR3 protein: CASSPREGPLREQFF. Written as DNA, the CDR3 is TGTGCCAGCAGCCCGCGGGAGGGACCCCTTCGGGAGCAGTTCTTC.